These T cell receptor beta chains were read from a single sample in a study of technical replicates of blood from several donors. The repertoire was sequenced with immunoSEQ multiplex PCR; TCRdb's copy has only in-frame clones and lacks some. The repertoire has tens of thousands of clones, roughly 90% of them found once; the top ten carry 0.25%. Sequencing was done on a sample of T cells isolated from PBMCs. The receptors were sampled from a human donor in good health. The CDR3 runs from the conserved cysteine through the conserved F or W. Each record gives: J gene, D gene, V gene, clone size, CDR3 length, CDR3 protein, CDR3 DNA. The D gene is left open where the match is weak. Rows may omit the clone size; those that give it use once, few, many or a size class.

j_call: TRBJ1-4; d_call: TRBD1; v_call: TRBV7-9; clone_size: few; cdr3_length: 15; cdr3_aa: CASSLSRTGSEKLFF; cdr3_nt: TGTGCCAGCAGCTTATCAAGGACAGGGAGTGAAAAACTGTTTTTT
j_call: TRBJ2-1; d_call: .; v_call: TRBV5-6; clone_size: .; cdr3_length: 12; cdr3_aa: CASSLGAYEQFF; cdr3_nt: TGTGCCAGCAGCTTGGGGGCCTACGAGCAGTTCTTC
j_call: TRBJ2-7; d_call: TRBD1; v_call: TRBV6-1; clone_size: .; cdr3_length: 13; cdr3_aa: CASRDRDGDEQYF; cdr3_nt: TGTGCCAGCAGAGACAGGGATGGCGACGAGCAGTACTTC
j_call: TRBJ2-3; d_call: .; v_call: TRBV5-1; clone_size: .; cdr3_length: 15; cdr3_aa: CASSFTLTSTDTQYF; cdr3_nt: TGCGCCAGCAGTTTCACGCTGACTAGCACAGATACGCAGTATTTT
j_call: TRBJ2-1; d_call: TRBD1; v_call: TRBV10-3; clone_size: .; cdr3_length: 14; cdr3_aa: CAIRGTGSDNEQFF; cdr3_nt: TGTGCCATCCGAGGGACAGGGTCGGACAATGAGCAGTTCTTC
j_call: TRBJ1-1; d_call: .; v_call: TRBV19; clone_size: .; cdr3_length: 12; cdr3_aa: CASSIRPGEAFF; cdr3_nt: TGTGCCAGTAGTATAAGGCCAGGTGAAGCTTTCTTT
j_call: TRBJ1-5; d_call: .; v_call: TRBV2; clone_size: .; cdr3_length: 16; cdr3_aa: CASSWEGTYSNQPQHF; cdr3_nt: TGTGCCAGCAGTTGGGAGGGAACCTATAGCAATCAGCCCCAGCATTTT
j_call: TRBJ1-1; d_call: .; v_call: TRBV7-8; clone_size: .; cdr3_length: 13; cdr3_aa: CASSLEGGTEAFF; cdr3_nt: TGTGCCAGCAGCTTAGAAGGCGGGACTGAAGCTTTCTTT
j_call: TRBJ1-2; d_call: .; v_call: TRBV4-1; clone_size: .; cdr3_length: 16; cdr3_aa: CASSQDWAGRGNGYTF; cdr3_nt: TGCGCCAGCAGCCAAGATTGGGCAGGCCGGGGGAATGGCTACACCTTC
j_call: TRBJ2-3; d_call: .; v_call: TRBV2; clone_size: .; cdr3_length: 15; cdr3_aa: CASSAGTGSTDTQYF; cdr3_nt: TGTGCCAGCAGTGCCGGGACTGGAAGCACAGATACGCAGTATTTT
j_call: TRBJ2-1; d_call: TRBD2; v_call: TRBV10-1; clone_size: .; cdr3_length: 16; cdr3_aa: CASSESLAGEHNEQFF; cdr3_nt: TGCGCCAGCAGTGAGTCGCTAGCGGGAGAGCACAATGAGCAGTTCTTC
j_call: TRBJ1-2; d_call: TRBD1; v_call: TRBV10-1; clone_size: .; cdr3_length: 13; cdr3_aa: CASSLTGEDGYTF; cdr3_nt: TGCGCCAGCAGTTTAACAGGGGAGGATGGCTACACCTTC
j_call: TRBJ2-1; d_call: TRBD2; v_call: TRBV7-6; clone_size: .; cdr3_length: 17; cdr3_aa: CASSPDPGTSGGNEQFF; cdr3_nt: TGTGCCAGCAGCCCCGATCCCGGGACTAGCGGGGGCAATGAGCAGTTCTTC
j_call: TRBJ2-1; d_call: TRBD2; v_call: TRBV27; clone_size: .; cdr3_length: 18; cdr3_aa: CASSLFGLAGPRNNEQFF; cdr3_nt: TGTGCCAGCAGTTTATTCGGATTAGCGGGGCCGAGAAACAATGAGCAGTTCTTC
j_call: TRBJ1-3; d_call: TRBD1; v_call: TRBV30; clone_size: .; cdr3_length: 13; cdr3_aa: CAWRLTGVDTIYF; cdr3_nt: TGTGCCTGGAGATTGACAGGGGTGGACACCATATATTTT
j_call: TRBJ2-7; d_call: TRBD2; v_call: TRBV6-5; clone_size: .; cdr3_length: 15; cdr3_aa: CASRTLAGVPYEQYF; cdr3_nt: TGTGCCAGCAGAACACTAGCGGGAGTTCCCTACGAGCAGTACTTC
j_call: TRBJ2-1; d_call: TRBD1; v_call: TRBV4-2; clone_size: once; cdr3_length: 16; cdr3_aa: CASSQETGSLDNEQFF; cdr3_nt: TGTGCCAGCAGCCAAGAGACAGGGAGTTTGGACAATGAGCAGTTCTTC
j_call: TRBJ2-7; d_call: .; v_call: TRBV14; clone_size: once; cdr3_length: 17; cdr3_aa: CASSQEPFGQPAGWQYF; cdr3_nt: TGTGCCAGCAGCCAAGAGCCCTTTGGACAGCCGGCCGGATGGCAGTACTTC
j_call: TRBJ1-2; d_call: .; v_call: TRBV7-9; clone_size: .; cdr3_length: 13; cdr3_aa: CASGTGQGWGYTF; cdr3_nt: TGTGCCAGCGGCACAGGGCAGGGGTGGGGCTACACCTTC
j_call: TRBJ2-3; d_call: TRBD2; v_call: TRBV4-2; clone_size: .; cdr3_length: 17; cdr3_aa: CASSQGLAGVSTDTQYF; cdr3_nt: TGTGCCAGCAGCCAAGGACTAGCGGGGGTGAGCACAGATACGCAGTATTTT
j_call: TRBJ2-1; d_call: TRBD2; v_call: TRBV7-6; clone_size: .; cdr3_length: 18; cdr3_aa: CASSLSGTSGGLYNEQFF; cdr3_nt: TGTGCCAGCAGTTTATCCGGGACTAGCGGGGGACTCTACAATGAGCAGTTCTTC
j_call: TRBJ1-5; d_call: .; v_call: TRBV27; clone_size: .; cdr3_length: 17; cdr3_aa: CASSARSLGRDNQPQHF; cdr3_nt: TGTGCCAGCAGTGCGAGAAGTTTGGGCCGGGACAATCAGCCCCAGCATTTT
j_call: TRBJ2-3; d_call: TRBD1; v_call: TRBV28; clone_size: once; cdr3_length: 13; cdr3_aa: CASRSQGVDTQYF; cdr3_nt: TGTGCCAGCAGATCCCAGGGGGTGGATACGCAGTATTTT
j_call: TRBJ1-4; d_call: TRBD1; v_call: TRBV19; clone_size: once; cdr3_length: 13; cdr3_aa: CASRWTGEGKLFF; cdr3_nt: TGTGCCAGTAGATGGACAGGGGAGGGAAAACTGTTTTTT
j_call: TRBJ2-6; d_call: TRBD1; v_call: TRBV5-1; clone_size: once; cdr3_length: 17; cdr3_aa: CASSRGTGKAGANVLTF; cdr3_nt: TGCGCCAGCAGCAGAGGGACAGGGAAGGCTGGGGCCAACGTCCTGACTTTC
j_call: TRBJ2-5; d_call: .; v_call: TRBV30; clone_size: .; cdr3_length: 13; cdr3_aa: CAWSPSGQETQYF; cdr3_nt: TGTGCCTGGAGTCCGTCAGGACAAGAGACCCAGTACTTC
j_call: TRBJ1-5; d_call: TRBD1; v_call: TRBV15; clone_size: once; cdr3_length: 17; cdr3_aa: CATSREDRRNSNQPQHF; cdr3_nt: TGTGCCACCAGCAGGGAGGACAGGCGAAATAGCAATCAGCCCCAGCATTTT
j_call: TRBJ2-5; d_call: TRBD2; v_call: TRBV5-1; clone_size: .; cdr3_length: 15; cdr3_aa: CASSSRSGGGETQYF; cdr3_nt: TGCGCCAGCAGCTCCCGCTCGGGGGGTGGAGAGACCCAGTACTTC
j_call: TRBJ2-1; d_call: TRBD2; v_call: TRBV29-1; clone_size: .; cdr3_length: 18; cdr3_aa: CSVEDIGLARKAYNEQFF; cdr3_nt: TGCAGCGTTGAAGATATTGGACTAGCGAGAAAAGCCTACAATGAGCAGTTCTTC
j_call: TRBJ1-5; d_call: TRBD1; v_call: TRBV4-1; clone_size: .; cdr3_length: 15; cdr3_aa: CASRQTGGRNQPQHF; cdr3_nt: TGCGCCAGCAGGCAGACAGGGGGAAGAAATCAGCCCCAGCATTTT
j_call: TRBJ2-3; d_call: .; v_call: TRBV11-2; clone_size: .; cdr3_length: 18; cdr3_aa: CASSLLLGGSTSTDTQYF; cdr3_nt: TGTGCCAGCAGCTTGTTGCTAGGCGGGTCCACCAGCACAGATACGCAGTATTTT
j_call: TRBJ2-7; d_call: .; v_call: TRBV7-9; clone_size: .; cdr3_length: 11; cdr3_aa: CASSPNYEQYF; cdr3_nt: TGTGCCAGCAGCCCTAACTACGAGCAGTACTTC
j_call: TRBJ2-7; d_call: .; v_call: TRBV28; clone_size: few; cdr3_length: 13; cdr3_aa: CASSLRRRYEQYF; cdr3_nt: TGTGCCAGCAGTTTGAGGAGAAGGTACGAGCAGTACTTC
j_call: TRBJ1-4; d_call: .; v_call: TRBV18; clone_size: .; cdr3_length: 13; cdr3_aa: CASSPGPGEKLFF; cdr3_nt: TGTGCCAGCTCACCAGGGCCGGGAGAAAAACTGTTTTTT
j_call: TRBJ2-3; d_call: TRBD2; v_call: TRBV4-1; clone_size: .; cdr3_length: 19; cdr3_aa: CASSQGALAGGPHTDTQYF; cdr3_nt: TGCGCCAGCAGCCAAGGAGCGCTAGCGGGAGGGCCCCACACAGATACGCAGTATTTT
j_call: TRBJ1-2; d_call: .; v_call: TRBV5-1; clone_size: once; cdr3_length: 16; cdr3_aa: CASSLAETGQLYGYTF; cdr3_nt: TGCGCCAGCAGCTTGGCCGAAACTGGACAGCTCTATGGCTACACCTTC
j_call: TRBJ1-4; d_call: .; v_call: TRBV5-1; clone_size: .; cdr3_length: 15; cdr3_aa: CASSLAGGAGEKLFF; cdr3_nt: TGCGCCAGCAGCTTGGCTGGGGGGGCGGGAGAAAAACTGTTTTTT